The rows below give T cell receptor beta chains drawn from one sample of a study of a mutant IDH1 vaccine in newly diagnosed glioma. The data were produced by immunoSEQ multiplex PCR, yet TCRdb's version contains in-frame clones alone and is incomplete. The data hold just over 80,000 clones, with 85% observed a single time. No antigen is known for these receptors. The input for sequencing was PBMCs, taken from a glioma patient whose treatment included an IDH1 peptide vaccine. These receptors were collected from a man aged 25-45 years with glioma. Some clones in this sample may be carry-over from other donors' samples. Each CDR3 is given with its conserved first and last residue. D genes are given only for firm matches. A clone size is listed for some rows: how often the clone was seen (once, few, many), or a class if it is expanded.

CDR3 DNA: TGTGCCAGCAGTTTAGGGGTTCCGAACACTGAAGCTTTCTTT; CDR3 protein: CASSLGVPNTEAFF; J gene: TRBJ1-1; clone size: .; V gene: TRBV27; D gene: .
CDR3 DNA: TGTGCCAGCAGCGCATTCGGGGGGCCCCCAGCTTTCTTT; CDR3 protein: CASSAFGGPPAFF; J gene: TRBJ1-1; clone size: .; V gene: TRBV7-9; D gene: .
CDR3 DNA: TGTGCCAGCAGCCGCGGACACCCGAACACTGAAGCTTTCTTT; CDR3 protein: CASSRGHPNTEAFF; J gene: TRBJ1-1; clone size: .; V gene: TRBV7-9; D gene: .
CDR3 DNA: TGTGCCGCGACCGGGACAGCGAACACCGGGGAGCTGTTTTTT; CDR3 protein: CAATGTANTGELFF; J gene: TRBJ2-2; clone size: .; V gene: TRBV10-3; D gene: TRBD1
CDR3 DNA: TGTGCCAGTAGTATGGCGGACAGCCACTCCTACGAGCAGTACTTC; CDR3 protein: CASSMADSHSYEQYF; J gene: TRBJ2-7; clone size: .; V gene: TRBV19; D gene: .
CDR3 DNA: TGTGCCAGCAGCCCCGGGACAGAGCAAGAGACCCAGTACTTC; CDR3 protein: CASSPGTEQETQYF; J gene: TRBJ2-5; clone size: .; V gene: TRBV7-9; D gene: TRBD1
CDR3 DNA: TGTGCCAGCAGTGAAGGGCGGGATAATGAAAAACTGTTTTTT; CDR3 protein: CASSEGRDNEKLFF; J gene: TRBJ1-4; clone size: .; V gene: TRBV6-1; D gene: .
CDR3 DNA: TGCGCCAGCAGCTCTGAGGGCTCTGGGGGGAATGGCTACACCTTC; CDR3 protein: CASSSEGSGGNGYTF; J gene: TRBJ1-2; clone size: .; V gene: TRBV5-1; D gene: .
CDR3 DNA: TGTGCCAGCTCAGGCGGGACAAACAATTCACCCCTCCACTTT; CDR3 protein: CASSGGTNNSPLHF; J gene: TRBJ1-6; clone size: .; V gene: TRBV18; D gene: .
CDR3 DNA: TGTGCCAGCAGCTCCCGGGACAGGGGGGACACTGAAGCTTTCTTT; CDR3 protein: CASSSRDRGDTEAFF; J gene: TRBJ1-1; clone size: .; V gene: TRBV21-1; D gene: .
CDR3 DNA: TGTGCCAGCAGCGCCGGGACTAGTGCGGCCGGGGAGCTGTTTTTT; CDR3 protein: CASSAGTSAAGELFF; J gene: TRBJ2-2; clone size: once; V gene: TRBV7-7; D gene: TRBD2
CDR3 DNA: TGCGCCAGCAGCCTAAAGATATATCTTAATGAGCAGTTCTTC; CDR3 protein: CASSLKIYLNEQFF; J gene: TRBJ2-1; clone size: .; V gene: TRBV4-3; D gene: .
CDR3 DNA: TGTGCCAGCAGCAGAGGACTAGCGGGGGGATTTGTAGATACGCAGTATTTT; CDR3 protein: CASSRGLAGGFVDTQYF; J gene: TRBJ2-3; clone size: .; V gene: TRBV5-6; D gene: TRBD2
CDR3 DNA: TGTGCCAGCAGCGGAAGGATGGGGGACACTGAAGCTTTCTTT; CDR3 protein: CASSGRMGDTEAFF; J gene: TRBJ1-1; clone size: few; V gene: TRBV9; D gene: .
CDR3 DNA: TGTGCCAGCAGCTTGGATACGAATCTCCGCACCTTC; CDR3 protein: CASSLDTNLRTF; J gene: TRBJ1-2; clone size: .; V gene: TRBV5-4; D gene: .
CDR3 DNA: TGTGCCAGCCGGACATTGAACACTGAAGCTTTCTTT; CDR3 protein: CASRTLNTEAFF; J gene: TRBJ1-1; clone size: .; V gene: TRBV25-1; D gene: .
CDR3 DNA: TGTGCCAGCAGTCTCCGGGGGGAAATGGGCAATCAGCCCCAGCATTTT; CDR3 protein: CASSLRGEMGNQPQHF; J gene: TRBJ1-5; clone size: .; V gene: TRBV28; D gene: .
CDR3 DNA: TGCAGCGTTGAAGAACCAGGGGTCACTGAAGCTTTCTTT; CDR3 protein: CSVEEPGVTEAFF; J gene: TRBJ1-1; clone size: few; V gene: TRBV29-1; D gene: .
CDR3 DNA: TGTGCCAGCAGTCTATACAATGAGCAGTTCTTC; CDR3 protein: CASSLYNEQFF; J gene: TRBJ2-1; clone size: .; V gene: TRBV28; D gene: .
CDR3 DNA: TGCGCCAGCAGCCAAGAACGGGGGGCAGGGGAAAAACTGTTTTTT; CDR3 protein: CASSQERGAGEKLFF; J gene: TRBJ1-4; clone size: .; V gene: TRBV4-1; D gene: .
CDR3 DNA: TGTGCCAGCAGCGCACTAAGCTCCTATAATTCACCCCTCCACTTT; CDR3 protein: CASSALSSYNSPLHF; J gene: TRBJ1-6; clone size: .; V gene: TRBV7-9; D gene: .
CDR3 DNA: TGTGCCAGCAGTGCGACAGGGGATGGGAACACTGAAGCTTTCTTT; CDR3 protein: CASSATGDGNTEAFF; J gene: TRBJ1-1; clone size: few; V gene: TRBV28; D gene: TRBD1
CDR3 DNA: TGTGCCAGCAGCCTCTCTTGGGCCCCTGGGGCCAACGTCCTGACTTTC; CDR3 protein: CASSLSWAPGANVLTF; J gene: TRBJ2-6; clone size: .; V gene: TRBV2; D gene: .
CDR3 DNA: TGTGCCATCAGTGAGGGGCGGACTAGCGGAACCTACAATGAGCAGTTCTTC; CDR3 protein: CAISEGRTSGTYNEQFF; J gene: TRBJ2-1; clone size: .; V gene: TRBV10-3; D gene: TRBD2
CDR3 DNA: TGTGCCAGCAGTTTAGAGCTAGCGGGTGATACGCAGTATTTT; CDR3 protein: CASSLELAGDTQYF; J gene: TRBJ2-3; clone size: once; V gene: TRBV27; D gene: TRBD2
CDR3 DNA: TGTGCCAGTAGTATGAGCGGGAGCCACAATGAGCAGTTCTTC; CDR3 protein: CASSMSGSHNEQFF; J gene: TRBJ2-1; clone size: .; V gene: TRBV19; D gene: TRBD2
CDR3 DNA: TGTGCCACCAGCAGAGATAAGGGGCGCCGGGACGAGCAGTACTTC; CDR3 protein: CATSRDKGRRDEQYF; J gene: TRBJ2-7; clone size: .; V gene: TRBV15; D gene: .
CDR3 DNA: TGTGCCAGCAGCTTAGTAGGTAGCGGGAGTCGTAGCACCGGGGAGCTGTTTTTT; CDR3 protein: CASSLVGSGSRSTGELFF; J gene: TRBJ2-2; clone size: .; V gene: TRBV7-4; D gene: TRBD2
CDR3 DNA: TGTGCCAGTATCGACGACAGGGGCGGCAATCAGCCCCAGCATTTT; CDR3 protein: CASIDDRGGNQPQHF; J gene: TRBJ1-5; clone size: .; V gene: TRBV19; D gene: TRBD1
CDR3 DNA: TGTGCCAGCAGGAGGGGAGCTAACTATGGCTACACCTTC; CDR3 protein: CASRRGANYGYTF; J gene: TRBJ1-2; clone size: .; V gene: TRBV6-4; D gene: .
CDR3 DNA: TGTGCCAGCAGGGCCTCCGGGACAGGGTCTCAGCCCCAGCATTTT; CDR3 protein: CASRASGTGSQPQHF; J gene: TRBJ1-5; clone size: few; V gene: TRBV6-5; D gene: TRBD1
CDR3 DNA: TGCGCCAGCAGCGGCACGAGGGCTAGCGGGGAGCTGTTTTTT; CDR3 protein: CASSGTRASGELFF; J gene: TRBJ2-2; clone size: .; V gene: TRBV5-1; D gene: .
CDR3 DNA: TGTGCCACCAGCAGAGATAGGCAGTACTACGAGCAGTACTTC; CDR3 protein: CATSRDRQYYEQYF; J gene: TRBJ2-7; clone size: .; V gene: TRBV15; D gene: .
CDR3 DNA: TGTGCCAGCAGCTTCCCCAGGAGGCCCTACGAGCAGTACTTC; CDR3 protein: CASSFPRRPYEQYF; J gene: TRBJ2-7; clone size: .; V gene: TRBV7-9; D gene: .
CDR3 DNA: TGTGCCAGCAGTGCTTGGTTGAGCAATCAGCCCCAGCATTTT; CDR3 protein: CASSAWLSNQPQHF; J gene: TRBJ1-5; clone size: few; V gene: TRBV2; D gene: .
CDR3 DNA: TGTGCCAGTAGTATTAACGGGAGGTCAAGATACGAGCAGTACTTC; CDR3 protein: CASSINGRSRYEQYF; J gene: TRBJ2-7; clone size: .; V gene: TRBV19; D gene: TRBD2
CDR3 DNA: TGTGCCAGTAGCCGTGGTAGCGGGAGGCTAAATGAGCAGTTCTTC; CDR3 protein: CASSRGSGRLNEQFF; J gene: TRBJ2-1; clone size: .; V gene: TRBV19; D gene: TRBD2
CDR3 DNA: TGTGCCAGCAGTCATTCCGGACAGGGGCTCGGGGAGCAGTTCTTC; CDR3 protein: CASSHSGQGLGEQFF; J gene: TRBJ2-1; clone size: .; V gene: TRBV6-4; D gene: TRBD1